Sequencing of this TCR beta chain was carried out in a study of T cell changes during pregnancy in multiple sclerosis (dated by TCRdb to the late 2010s). A note on the overall study: The study looked at changes in the T cell repertoire across pregnancy in women with multiple sclerosis.

For this clone: Its antigen remains unidentified. No base quality values were provided; no much bigger clone lies one nucleotide off.

V was cut back by 1 base and J by 13 bases, leaving a gap of 10 bases between them. Including the terminal cysteine and phenylalanine, the CDR3 comprises 12 residues. The only DNA kept is the CDR3, 36 bases in frame from the first base. CDR1 is given as MGHDK and CDR2 as SYGVNS, both from the germline V gene. Receptor libraries were prepared by the immunoSEQ multiplex PCR assay. The clones in this table, taken by TCRdb from immuneACCESS, are in-frame only. Not every clone is retained; where verified, under half of the shortfall comes from an unresolved V gene, and the cause of the rest is unknown. In all, the sample holds some 59,000 clones, and roughly nine tenths of those were seen once. The ten largest clones represent around 2.3% of the sample.

The chain links TRBV25-1 with TRBJ1-4; a confident D gene designation cannot be given. Material: peripheral blood, obtained in the first trimester of pregnancy. This clonotype was sampled from a female donor with multiple sclerosis, enrolled in a pregnancy study. Here is the DNA: TGTGCCAGCAGTGAATGGATAGGAGGACTGTTTTTT. Translated, this gives CASSEWIGGLFF. Reference TRBV25-1 and TRBJ1-4 proteins supply the regions before and after the CDR3; the full variable domain is: EADIYQTPRYLVIGTGKKITLECSQTMGHDKMYWYQQDPGMELHLIHYSYGVNSTEKGDLSSESTVSRIRTEHFPLTLESARPSHTSQYLCASSEWIGGLFFGSGTQLSVL.